The 9 T cell receptor beta chains given below trace back to one sample, sequenced in a study of cytomegalovirus exposure and HLA in healthy donors. In the PCR, 60 Vbeta and 13 Jbeta primers were used. The protocol was immunoSEQ multiplex PCR, while the TCRdb copy is restricted to in-frame clones and leaves out a portion. Of approximately 150,000 clones in the sample, more than 75% were seen once. Specimen: PBMCs. All receptors come from a young man in good health and CMV-seropositive.

The rearrangement links TRBV28 to TRBJ2-1; 8 bases fit TRBD2. The CDR3 is 15 residues long. With 6 bases clipped from V and 2 bases from J, the junction kept 6 bases outside the gene matches. CDR1 and CDR2 from the germline V gene are MDHEN and SYDVKM. The CDR3 region is CASSTGGAPYNEQFF. The CDR3, as DNA: TGTGCCAGCAGCACGGGAGGGGCCCCCTACAATGAGCAGTTCTTC.

The chain is built from TRBV6-1 and TRBJ1-4; a possible D gene is TRBD1 (6 bases). The V end was cut by 1 base, the J end by 7 bases, with 13 bases between. There are 15 residues in the CDR3. Looked up from germline, CDR1 is MNHNS and CDR2 is SASEGT. Here the CDR3 DNA reads TGTGCCAGCAGTGAAGATTGGGGGCTCGGTGAAAAACTGTTTTTT. Amino acids: CASSEDWGLGEKLFF.

The rearrangement links TRBV9 to TRBJ2-2; D gene ambiguous. Trimming took 4 bases from V and 8 from J, leaving 12 bases between them. The germline V gene encodes CDR1 SGDLS and CDR2 YYNGEE. CDR3 size: 13 residues. The DNA for the CDR3 is TGTGCCAGCAGCCCCCCCGTAACAGGGGAGCTGTTTTTT. Protein: CASSPPVTGELFF.

The chain links TRBV28 to TRBJ2-3; a possible D gene is TRBD2 (6 bases). Trimming removed 4 bases at V and 5 bases at J, with 13 bases between. This CDR3 is built from 14 residues. CDR1 and CDR2 (germline): MDHEN, SYDVKM. The CDR3 is CASSSRLGEDTQYF. The CDR3 nucleotides are TGTGCCAGCAGTTCCCGACTAGGAGAAGATACGCAGTATTTT.

This chain uses TRBV19 with TRBJ1-2; 7 bases match TRBD1. This CDR3 region has 15 residues. V gave up 7 bases and J gave up 4 bases; unmatched junction bases: 12. Germline values: CDR1 LNHDA, CDR2 SQIVND (reference sequence). CDR3 nucleotides: TGTGCCAGTAAGACCCAGGGGGAAGGAGGCTATGGCTACACCTTC. As protein: CASKTQGEGGYGYTF.

This clone was seen a few times. The V call is TRBV5-6, the J call TRBJ2-7; D remains unclear. V lost 1 base to trimming and J lost 3 bases, with 5 bases between them. The length of the CDR3 is 12 residues. CDR1 and CDR2 (germline): SGHDT, YYEEEE. The CDR3 sequence: CASSLTSYEQYF. CDR3 DNA sequence: TGTGCCAGCAGCTTGACCAGCTACGAGCAGTACTTC.

J is TRBJ2-6 and V is TRBV5-1; 7 bases agree with TRBD1. The trim removed 3 bases at V and 0 bases at J, leaving 12 bases unmatched. The CDR3 has 19 residues. Germline CDR1 SGHRS, CDR2 YFSETQ. CDR3 coding DNA: TGCGCCAGCAGCTGGAAGACAGGGTTAGAACTCTCTGGGGCCAACGTCCTGACTTTC. As protein: CASSWKTGLELSGANVLTF.

The rearrangement uses TRBV5-6 and TRBJ2-1, with 9 bases fitting TRBD2. CDR1 SGHDT and CDR2 YYEEEE come from the germline V gene. The J segment lost 9 bases and the V segment lost 0 bases, leaving 7 bases of the junction unmatched. CDR3 length: 15 residues. CDR3: CASSLAAGGLGEQFF. In DNA, the CDR3 is TGTGCCAGCAGCTTGGCGGCGGGAGGGTTGGGTGAGCAGTTCTTC.

The chain links TRBV6-6 to TRBJ1-2; D is possibly TRBD1 (6 bases). Trimming shortened V by 2 bases and J by 6 bases, and 16 bases separated the two germline ends. The CDR3 runs to 15 residues. The germline CDR1 and CDR2 sequences are MNHNY and SVGAGI (reference sequence). CDR3 loop: CASSYLGGREDGYTF. The CDR3 DNA sequence: TGTGCCAGCAGTTACCTCGGGGGGCGAGAAGATGGCTACACCTTC.